The clone carrying this T cell receptor beta chain was counted at least ten times. Its antigen is undetermined. This sample was taken from a study of Graves' ophthalmopathy and Graves' hyperthyroidism. Study summary: Peripheral blood was gathered at the point of initial diagnosis, before any treatment started. Regarding the study as a whole: Stable hyperthyroidism and ophthalmopathy were told apart by a 13-signature model, which achieved roughly 90% sensitivity and just over 80% specificity.

Germline CDR1 and CDR2: MNHEY and SMNVEV (reference sequence). This CDR3 spans 14 amino acids. Trimming left V 4 bases short and J 1 base short, with 8 bases between. RNA transcripts were the template, and TCR beta CDR3 regions were amplified from them. The workflow started with a first-round RT-PCR run with HTBI primers and then moved on to a second-round multiplex PCR. MiXCR, applied by TCRdb to the multiplex PCR reads, yields one record per CDR3 protein. The table includes about 370,000 distinct CDR3 sequences, about a sixth detected once. Researchers classed hyperthyroidism as stable given no ophthalmopathy within 18 months of follow-up. Patients with other autoimmune diseases, uncontrolled infections, pregnancy or lactation were excluded.

The sample consisted of peripheral blood. The rearrangement uses TRBV27 and TRBJ1-5, with D hard to call. The TCR originated in an adult woman with stable Graves' hyperthyroidism. CDR3 nucleotides: TGTGCCAGCAGTTCAGGACCGAGCAATCAGCCCCAGCATTTT. This translates into CASSSGPSNQPQHF.